The entry below gives a single TCR beta chain sequence along with its context. The protocol was immunoSEQ multiplex PCR, while the TCRdb copy is restricted to in-frame clones and leaves out a portion. The sample holds fewer than 85,000 clones, about 80% seen once. This record belongs to a study of T cell clones after liver transplantation. Study at large: Until 12-24 months post-transplant, subjects got standard immunosuppression and no induction.

The receptor comes from a human patient who received a liver transplant. Some T cells may arise from the graft donor. The sample in question was CD4+ T cells from blood, obtained 12 months after liver transplant.

The CDR3 coding sequence is TGTGCCAGCAGTGCTAGCGGAACCTACAATGAGCAGTTCTTC. Amino acids: CASSASGTYNEQFF. This sequence joins TRBV2 and TRBJ2-1; 7 bases are shared with TRBD2. The junction had 2 bases not matched to a gene; V was cut back by 4 bases and J by 2 bases. Per germline, CDR1 SNHLY and CDR2 FYNNEI. The CDR3 has 14 amino acids.